These 10 T cell receptor beta chains were sequenced from one sample in a study of T cell clonality in common variable immunodeficiency. The table came from immunoSEQ multiplex PCR; TCRdb's copy has only in-frame clones and leaves some out. This sample has some 40,000 clones and no singletons, with roughly 0.66% in the ten largest. Sequencing input: peripheral blood mononuclear cells. The receptors were gathered from a person between 18 and 75 years old in good health.

This clone was observed many times. The read gets to within 3 residues of the CDR3 end, and the germline J gene fills in the rest. The V gene is TRBV7-6, the J gene TRBJ1-3, with D perhaps TRBD1 (6 bases). V lost 5 bases, J lost 2 bases, and 13 bases lay in between. The CDR3 runs to 15 residues. The germline V gene encodes CDR1 SGHVS and CDR2 FNYEAQ. The CDR3 sequence: CASSAGTTTGNTIYF. The CDR3 bases that were read are TGTGCCAGCAGCGCCGGGACAACTACTGGAAACACC.

This clone was detected many times. The read stops 3 residues short of the end of the CDR3; the missing end is completed from the germline J gene. The chain recombines TRBV6-1 with TRBJ1-5; D gene uncertain. CDR3 length: 15 amino acids. Germline CDR1 and CDR2: MNHNS and SASEGT. Trimming stripped 3 bases from V and 7 bases from J, with 16 bases between. CDR3 region: CASSDPRGLRQPQHF. The sequenced CDR3 bases are TGTGCCAGCAGTGACCCTCGGGGTCTTCGGCAGCCC.

This clone was seen at least ten times. The read terminates 3 residues ahead of where the CDR3 ends, so the germline J gene completes it. J is TRBJ1-2 and V is TRBV20-1; no reliable D call. The CDR3 has 14 amino acids. Per the germline V gene, CDR1 is DFQATT and CDR2 is SNEGSKA (reference sequence). The V gene lost 5 bases and the J gene lost 0 bases, with 13 bases spanning the gap. CDR3 protein: CSAEDLTTNYGYTF. CDR3 bases read: TGCAGTGCTGAGGATTTGACAACTAACTATGGC.

This clone was seen ten or more times. From the germline J gene comes the end of the CDR3, since the read stops 3 residues before it. V usage is TRBV7-2 and J usage is TRBJ2-5; the match to TRBD2 covers 9 bases. The CDR3 contains 15 residues. CDR1 and CDR2 (germline): SGHTA, FQGNSA. J gave up 5 bases and V 3 bases, and 7 bases lay outside the gene matches. The CDR3 sequence is CASSFKPGLAETQYF. CDR3 bases read: TGTGCCAGCAGCTTCAAACCGGGACTAGCCGAGACC.

This clone occurred many times. The read ends 3 residues early relative to the CDR3; the germline J gene fills the gap. The genes are TRBV2 and TRBJ1-4; D gene ambiguous. The CDR3 is made up of 16 amino acids. The V end was cut by 2 bases, the J end by 6 bases, with 16 bases between. Germline CDR1 reads SNHLY; CDR2 reads FYNNEI. CDR3 in amino acids: CASSEFGRGVDEKLFF. The sequenced part of the CDR3 DNA is TGTGCCAGCAGTGAATTCGGGCGGGGTGTGGATGAAAAA.

In this sample, this clone turned up many times. The CDR3 goes on 3 residues after the read ends, and that part is filled in from the germline J gene. The chain joins TRBV19 to TRBJ1-5, with D tentatively TRBD1 (5 bases). Germline V gene sequence: CDR1 LNHDA, CDR2 SQIVND (reference sequence). Trimming removed 3 bases from V and 6 bases from J, with 9 bases in between. The CDR3 spans 13 residues. The part of the CDR3 DNA that was read is TGTGCCAGTAGTATGCAGGGTTCTCAGCCC. This translates into CASSMQGSQP. The entire CDR3 reads CASSMQGSQPQHF.

This clone was counted many times. The observed sequence ends 3 residues before the CDR3 terminus, with the missing tail filled in from the germline J gene. The chain carries TRBV20-1 and TRBJ2-7; 10 nucleotides agree with TRBD2. The V gene end was trimmed by 3 bases and the J gene end by 2 bases; junction bases not matched to a gene: 10. The CDR3 runs to 16 residues. Germline V CDR1 and CDR2: DFQATT, SNEGSKA (reference sequence). CDR3: CSASYSGGSGAYEQYF. Incomplete CDR3 DNA: TGCAGTGCTAGCTATAGCGGGGGGTCGGGTGCCTACGAG.

There are many counts of this clone. Read sequence stops 3 residues before the CDR3 end, and the germline J gene provides the missing end. J is TRBJ2-1 and V is TRBV11-1; 8 bases line up with TRBD1. Germline V CDR1 and CDR2: SGHAT, FQDESV (reference sequence). The V and J ends lost 5 bases and 3 bases, in that order; junction bases with no gene match: 6. This CDR3 is built from 15 residues. CDR3 DNA (partial): TGTGCCAGCAGCACACGGACAGGGAACTACAATGAG. This encodes CASSTRTGNYNE. The entire CDR3 protein reads CASSTRTGNYNEQFF.

In this sample, this clone turned up many times. The CDR3 sequence is CSARVNGGASYEQYF. The DNA read from the CDR3 is TGCAGTGCTAGAGTTAACGGGGGGGCCTCCTACGAG. The chain employs TRBV20-1 and TRBJ2-7; 8 bases fit TRBD2. The read terminates 3 residues ahead of where the CDR3 ends, so the germline J gene completes it. The V gene end was trimmed by 1 base and the J gene end by 0 bases; junction bases not matched to a gene: 5. The germline V gene encodes CDR1 DFQATT and CDR2 SNEGSKA (reference sequence). The CDR3 is 15 residues long.

Many counts were recorded for this clone. The CDR3 end falls 3 residues outside the read, so it is completed with the germline J gene. V and J are TRBV20-1 and TRBJ2-2; 7 bases agree with TRBD1. The germline V gene has CDR1 DFQATT and CDR2 SNEGSKA (reference sequence). Trimming at V came to 0 bases and at J to 5 bases, leaving 3 bases not matched to a gene. This CDR3 is built from 14 residues. This CDR3 is CSARETGVTGELFF. CDR3 DNA, as far as it was read: TGCAGTGCTAGAGAAACAGGGGTAACCGGGGAG.